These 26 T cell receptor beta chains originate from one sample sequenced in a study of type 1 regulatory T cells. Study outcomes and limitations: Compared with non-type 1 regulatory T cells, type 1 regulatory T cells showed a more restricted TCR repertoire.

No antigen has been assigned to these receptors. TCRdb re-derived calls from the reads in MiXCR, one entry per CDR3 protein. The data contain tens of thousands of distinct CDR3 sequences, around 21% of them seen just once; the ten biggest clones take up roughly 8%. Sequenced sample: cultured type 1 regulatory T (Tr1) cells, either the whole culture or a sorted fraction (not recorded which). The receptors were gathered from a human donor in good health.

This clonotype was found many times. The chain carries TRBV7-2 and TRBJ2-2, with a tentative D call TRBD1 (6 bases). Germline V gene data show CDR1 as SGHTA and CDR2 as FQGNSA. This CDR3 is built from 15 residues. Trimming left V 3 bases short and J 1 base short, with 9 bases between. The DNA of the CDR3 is TGTGCCAGCAGCTTGAGGACAGTGAACACCGGGGAGCTGTTTTTT. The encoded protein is CASSLRTVNTGELFF.

In DNA form, the CDR3 reads TGTGCCAGCAGGGAAACAGGGGGTCGAGGCTACACCTTC. Its protein product is CASRETGGRGYTF. The V gene is TRBV12-3 or TRBV12-4, the J gene TRBJ1-2; 8 bases map to TRBD1. J gave up 8 bases and V 6 bases, and 8 bases lay outside the gene matches. The CDR3 spans 13 residues.

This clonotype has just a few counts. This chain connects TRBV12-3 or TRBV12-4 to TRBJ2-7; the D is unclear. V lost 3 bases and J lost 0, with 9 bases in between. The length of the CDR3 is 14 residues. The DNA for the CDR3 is TGTGCCAGCAGTTTGGACGGCTTCTCCTACGAGCAGTACTTC. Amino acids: CASSLDGFSYEQYF.

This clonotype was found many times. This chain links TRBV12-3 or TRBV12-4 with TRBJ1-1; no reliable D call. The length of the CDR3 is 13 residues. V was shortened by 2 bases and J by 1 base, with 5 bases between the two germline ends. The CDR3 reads CASSLMRNTEAFF. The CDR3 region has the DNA TGTGCCAGCAGTTTAATGCGGAACACTGAAGCTTTCTTT.

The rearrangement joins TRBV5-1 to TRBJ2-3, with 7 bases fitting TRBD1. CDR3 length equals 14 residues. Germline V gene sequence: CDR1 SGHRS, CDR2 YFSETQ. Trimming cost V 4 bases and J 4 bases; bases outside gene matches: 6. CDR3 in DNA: TGCGCCAGCAGCCTCGGACAGGACGCAGATACGCAGTATTTT. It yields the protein CASSLGQDADTQYF.

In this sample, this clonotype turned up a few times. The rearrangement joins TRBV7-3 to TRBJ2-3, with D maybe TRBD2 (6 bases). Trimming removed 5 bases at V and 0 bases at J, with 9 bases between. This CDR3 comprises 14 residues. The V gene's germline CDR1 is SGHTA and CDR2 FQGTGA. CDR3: CASSLASSTDTQYF. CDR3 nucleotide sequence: TGTGCCAGCAGCCTAGCGTCGAGCACAGATACGCAGTATTTT.

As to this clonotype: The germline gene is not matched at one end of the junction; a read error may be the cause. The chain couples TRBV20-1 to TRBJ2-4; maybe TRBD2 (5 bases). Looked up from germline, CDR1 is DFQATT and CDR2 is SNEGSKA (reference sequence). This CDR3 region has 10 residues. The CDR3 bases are TGCAGTGCCCGCCGGACTCTCGAGATATTC. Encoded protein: CSARRTLEIF.

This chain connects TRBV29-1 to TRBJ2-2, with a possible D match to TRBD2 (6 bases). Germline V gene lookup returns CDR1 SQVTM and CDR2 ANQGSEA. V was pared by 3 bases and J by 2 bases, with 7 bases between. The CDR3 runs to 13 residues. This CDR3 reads CSVDGGNTGELFF. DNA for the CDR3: TGCAGCGTTGACGGGGGAAACACCGGGGAGCTGTTTTTT.

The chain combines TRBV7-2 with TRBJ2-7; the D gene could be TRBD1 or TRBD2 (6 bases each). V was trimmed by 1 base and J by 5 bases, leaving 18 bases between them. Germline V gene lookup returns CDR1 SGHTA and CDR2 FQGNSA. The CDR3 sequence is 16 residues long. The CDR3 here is CASSLGLGGLVDEQYF. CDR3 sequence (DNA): TGTGCCAGCAGCTTAGGTCTAGGGGGGCTAGTGGACGAGCAGTACTTC.

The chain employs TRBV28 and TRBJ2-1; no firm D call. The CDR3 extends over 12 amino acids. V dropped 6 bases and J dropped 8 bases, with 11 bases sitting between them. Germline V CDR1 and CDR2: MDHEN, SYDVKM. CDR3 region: CASSLPAYEQFF. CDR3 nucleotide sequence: TGTGCCAGCAGCCTCCCCGCATATGAGCAGTTCTTC.

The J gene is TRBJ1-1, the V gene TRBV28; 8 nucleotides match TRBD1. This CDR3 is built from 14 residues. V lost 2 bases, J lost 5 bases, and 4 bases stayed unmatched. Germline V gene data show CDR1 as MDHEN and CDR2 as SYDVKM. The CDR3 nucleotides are TGTGCCAGCAGTTTAGCACAGGGGGTAACTGAAGCTTTCTTT. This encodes CASSLAQGVTEAFF.

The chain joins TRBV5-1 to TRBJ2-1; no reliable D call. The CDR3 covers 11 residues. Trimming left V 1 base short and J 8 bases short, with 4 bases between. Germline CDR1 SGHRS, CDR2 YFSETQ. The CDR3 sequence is CASSLYYEQFF. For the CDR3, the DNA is TGCGCCAGCAGCTTGTACTATGAGCAGTTCTTC.

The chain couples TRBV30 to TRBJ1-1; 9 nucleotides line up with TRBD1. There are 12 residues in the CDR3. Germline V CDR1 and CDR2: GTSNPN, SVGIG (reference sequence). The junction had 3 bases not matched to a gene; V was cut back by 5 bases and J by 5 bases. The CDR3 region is CAWDRGRTEAFF. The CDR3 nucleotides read TGTGCCTGGGACAGGGGGAGGACTGAAGCTTTCTTT. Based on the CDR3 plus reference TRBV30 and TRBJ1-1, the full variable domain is SQTIHQWPATLVQPVGSPLSLECTVEGTSNPNLYWYRQAAGRGLQLLFYSVGIGQISSEVPQNLSASRPQDRQFILSSKKLLLSDSGFYLCAWDRGRTEAFFGQGTRLTVV.

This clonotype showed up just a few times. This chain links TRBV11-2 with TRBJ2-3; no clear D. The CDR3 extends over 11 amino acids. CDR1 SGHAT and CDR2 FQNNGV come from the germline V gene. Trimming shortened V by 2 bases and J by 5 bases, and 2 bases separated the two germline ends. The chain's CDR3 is CASSLLDTQYF. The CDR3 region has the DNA TGTGCCAGCAGCTTACTAGATACGCAGTATTTT.

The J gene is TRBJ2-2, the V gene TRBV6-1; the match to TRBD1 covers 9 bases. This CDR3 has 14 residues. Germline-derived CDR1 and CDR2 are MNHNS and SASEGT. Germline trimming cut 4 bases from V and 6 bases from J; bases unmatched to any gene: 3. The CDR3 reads CASSGDRVAGELFF. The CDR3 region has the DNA TGTGCCAGCAGTGGGGACAGGGTAGCCGGGGAGCTGTTTTTT.

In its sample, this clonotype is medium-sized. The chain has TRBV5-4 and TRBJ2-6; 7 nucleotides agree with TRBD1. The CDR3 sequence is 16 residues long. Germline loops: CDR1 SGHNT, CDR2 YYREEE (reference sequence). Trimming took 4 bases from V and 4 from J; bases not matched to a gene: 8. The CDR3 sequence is CASSEETGYGANVLTF. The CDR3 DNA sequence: TGTGCCAGCAGCGAGGAGACAGGGTACGGGGCCAACGTCCTGACTTTC.

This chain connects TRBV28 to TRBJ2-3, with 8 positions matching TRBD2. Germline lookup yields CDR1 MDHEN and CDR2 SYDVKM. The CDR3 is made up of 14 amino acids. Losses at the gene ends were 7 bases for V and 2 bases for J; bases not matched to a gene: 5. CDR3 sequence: CASTTGGVTDTQYF. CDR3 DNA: TGTGCCAGCACGACGGGAGGGGTCACAGATACGCAGTATTTT. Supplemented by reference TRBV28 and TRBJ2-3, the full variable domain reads DVKVTQSSRYLVKRTGEKVFLECVQDMDHENMFWYRQDPGLGLRLIYFSYDVKMKEKGDIPEGYSVSREKKERFSLILESASTNQTSMYLCASTTGGVTDTQYFGPGTRLTVL.

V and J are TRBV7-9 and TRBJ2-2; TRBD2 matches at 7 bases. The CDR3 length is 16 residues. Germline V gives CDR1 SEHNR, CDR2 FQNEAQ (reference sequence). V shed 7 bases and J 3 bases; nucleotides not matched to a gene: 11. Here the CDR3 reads CASIASGTVYTGELFF. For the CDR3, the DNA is TGTGCCAGCATCGCCAGCGGGACGGTCTACACCGGGGAGCTGTTTTTT.

CDR3 region: CATSRVPGRTDTQYF. CDR3 DNA: TGTGCCACCAGCAGAGTGCCCGGCCGCACAGATACGCAGTATTTT. V is TRBV15 and J is TRBJ2-3, with D hard to call. The germline V gene has CDR1 LNHNV and CDR2 YYDKDF (reference sequence). This CDR3 region has 15 residues. Trimming cost V 1 base and J 1 base, with 9 bases left between them.

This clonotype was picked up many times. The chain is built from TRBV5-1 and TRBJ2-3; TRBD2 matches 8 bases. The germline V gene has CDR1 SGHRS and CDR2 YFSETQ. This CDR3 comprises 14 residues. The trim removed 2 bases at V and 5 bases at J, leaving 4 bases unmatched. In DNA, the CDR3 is TGCGCCAGCAGCTTTAGCGGGATTGTAGATACGCAGTATTTT. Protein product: CASSFSGIVDTQYF.

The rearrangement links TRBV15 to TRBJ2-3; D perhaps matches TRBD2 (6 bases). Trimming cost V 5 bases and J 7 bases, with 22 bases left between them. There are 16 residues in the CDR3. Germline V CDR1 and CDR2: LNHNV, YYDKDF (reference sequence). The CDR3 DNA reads TGTGCCACCAGCGAAGCCCTGGGACTTCCTTCGAATACGCAGTATTTT. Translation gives CATSEALGLPSNTQYF.

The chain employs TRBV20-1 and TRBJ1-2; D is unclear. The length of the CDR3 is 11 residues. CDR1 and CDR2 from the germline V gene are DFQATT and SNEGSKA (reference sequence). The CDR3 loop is CTAKSNYGYTF. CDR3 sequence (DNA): TGCACCGCTAAATCAAACTATGGCTACACCTTC.

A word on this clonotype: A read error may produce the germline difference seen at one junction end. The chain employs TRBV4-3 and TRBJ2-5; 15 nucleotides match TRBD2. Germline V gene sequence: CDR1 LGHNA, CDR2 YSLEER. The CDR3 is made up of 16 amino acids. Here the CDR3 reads CASRQGLAGGQETQYF. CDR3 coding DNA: TGCGCCAGCAGACAAGGACTAGCGGGAGGGCAAGAGACCCAGTACTTC.

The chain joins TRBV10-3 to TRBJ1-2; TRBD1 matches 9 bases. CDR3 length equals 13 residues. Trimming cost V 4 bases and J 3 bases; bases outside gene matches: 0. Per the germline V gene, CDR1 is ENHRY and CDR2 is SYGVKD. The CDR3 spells CAISGQGDYGYTF. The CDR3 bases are TGTGCCATCAGTGGACAGGGGGACTATGGCTACACCTTC.

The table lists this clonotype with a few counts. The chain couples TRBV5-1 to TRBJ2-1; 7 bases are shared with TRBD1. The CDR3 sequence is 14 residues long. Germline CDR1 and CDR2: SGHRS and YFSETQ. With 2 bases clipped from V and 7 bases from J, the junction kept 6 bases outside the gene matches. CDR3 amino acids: CASSLRGPENEQFF. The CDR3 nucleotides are TGCGCCAGCAGCTTAAGGGGGCCGGAAAATGAGCAGTTCTTC.

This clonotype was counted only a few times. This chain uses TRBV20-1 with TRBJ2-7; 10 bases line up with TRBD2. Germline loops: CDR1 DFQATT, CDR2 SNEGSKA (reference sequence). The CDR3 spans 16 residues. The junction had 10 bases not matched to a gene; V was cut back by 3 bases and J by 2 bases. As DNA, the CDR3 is TGCAGTGCTAGTATGGGACCTAGCGGGAGAACCTACGAGCAGTACTTC. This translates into CSASMGPSGRTYEQYF.